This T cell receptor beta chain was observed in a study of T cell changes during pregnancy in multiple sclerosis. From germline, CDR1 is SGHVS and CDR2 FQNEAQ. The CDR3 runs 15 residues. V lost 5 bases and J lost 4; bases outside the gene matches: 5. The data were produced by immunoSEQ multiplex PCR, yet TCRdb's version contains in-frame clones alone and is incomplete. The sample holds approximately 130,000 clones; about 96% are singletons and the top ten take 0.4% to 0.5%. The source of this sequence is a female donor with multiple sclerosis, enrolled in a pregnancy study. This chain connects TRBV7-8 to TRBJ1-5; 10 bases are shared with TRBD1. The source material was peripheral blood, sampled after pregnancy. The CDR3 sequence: CASSLRQGANQPQHF. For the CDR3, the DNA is TGTGCCAGCAGCCTAAGACAGGGGGCTAATCAGCCCCAGCATTTT.